This is a list of T cell receptor beta chains from one sample in a study of blood T cell repertoires in COVID-19. Clones were sequenced by immunoSEQ multiplex PCR, and TCRdb holds only the in-frame ones, with some missing. The sample includes roughly 260,000 clones, approximately 91% of them seen just once. The sequenced material came from peripheral blood. The source of these receptors is a young adult with COVID-19, enrolled during active disease. Each CDR3 is given with its conserved first and last residue. Fields, in order: V gene, J gene, D gene, clone size, CDR3 protein, CDR3 DNA. D genes are given only for firm matches. Part of the rows lack a size; the others show once, few, many or a class for expanded clones.

TRBV2	TRBJ1-1	TRBD1	.	CASVLGQEVEAFF	TGTGCCAGCGTTCTAGGACAGGAGGTTGAAGCTTTCTTT
TRBV4-1	TRBJ2-7	TRBD1	.	CASSQEQGVPYEQYF	TGCGCCAGCAGCCAAGAGCAGGGGGTGCCCTACGAGCAGTACTTC
TRBV13	TRBJ2-5	.	.	CASSSGRTMQETQYF	TGTGCCAGCAGCTCCGGCCGGACTATGCAAGAGACCCAGTACTTC
TRBV5-8	TRBJ2-1	.	.	CASSLVERASSYNEQFF	TGTGCCAGCAGCTTGGTCGAGCGGGCCAGCTCCTACAATGAGCAGTTCTTC
TRBV19	TRBJ2-3	.	.	CATSRASVDTQYF	TGTGCTACCTCGCGAGCCTCGGTAGATACGCAGTATTTT
TRBV18	TRBJ2-5	TRBD1	.	CASSPRDRRVQETQYF	TGTGCCAGCTCACCACGGGACAGGCGGGTTCAAGAGACCCAGTACTTC
TRBV5-4	TRBJ2-7	.	.	CASSGAAVRGFNYEQYF	TGTGCCAGCAGCGGGGCGGCGGTGCGGGGATTCAACTACGAGCAGTACTTC
TRBV5-1	TRBJ2-1	TRBD2	once	CASSFGGVSYNEQFF	TGCGCCAGCAGCTTTGGGGGGGTCTCCTACAATGAGCAGTTCTTC
TRBV24-1	TRBJ2-7	.	.	CATHGTSAYEQYF	TGTGCCACTCATGGGACTTCGGCCTACGAGCAGTACTTC
TRBV29-1	TRBJ1-2	TRBD1	.	CSAGTGDGYTF	TGCAGCGCCGGGACAGGGGACGGCTACACCTTC
TRBV12-5	TRBJ2-3	TRBD2	.	CASGFTGLAASDTQYF	TGTGCTAGTGGTTTCACCGGACTAGCGGCCTCCGATACGCAGTATTTT
TRBV6-2/TRBV6-3	TRBJ2-5	.	.	CASSYSRGNQETQYF	TGTGCCAGCAGTTACTCGCGCGGGAATCAAGAGACCCAGTACTTC
TRBV7-2	TRBJ2-7	.	.	CASSPPGHNYEQYF	TGTGCCAGCAGTCCTCCGGGACACAACTACGAGCAGTACTTC
TRBV19	TRBJ2-1	.	.	CASSIRLRQVHNEQFF	TGTGCCAGTAGTATCCGGCTAAGGCAGGTCCACAATGAGCAGTTCTTC
TRBV6-5	TRBJ2-1	TRBD2	.	CASSYSGTSGSNEQFF	TGTGCCAGCAGTTATTCCGGGACTAGCGGGAGTAATGAGCAGTTCTTC